Presented here are 5 T cell receptor beta chains from one specimen sequenced in a study of shared T cell receptors in the human thymus. The table came from immunoSEQ multiplex PCR; TCRdb's copy has only in-frame clones and leaves some out. Among about 380,000 clones, about 95% were seen once, and the ten largest hold around 0.019%. The source material was thymocytes. These TCRs come from a human donor.

The chain recombines TRBV30 with TRBJ1-6; TRBD1 matches at 8 bases. The CDR3 runs to 12 residues. V trimming: 7 bases; J trimming: 6 bases; junction bases outside the gene matches: 2. Germline CDR1 reads GTSNPN; CDR2 reads SVGIG (reference sequence). CDR3 nucleotide sequence: TGTGCCTCAGGGGGCTTTAATTCACCCCTCCACTTT. As protein: CASGGFNSPLHF.

The rearrangement uses TRBV27 and TRBJ2-3, with D perhaps matching TRBD2 (6 bases). Germline-derived CDR1 and CDR2 are MNHEY and SMNVEV (reference sequence). The CDR3 consists of 16 residues. V lost 2 bases to trimming and J lost 2 bases, with 14 bases between them. The DNA of the CDR3 is TGTGCCAGCAGTTTACTAGCGCCCCTTTACACAGATACGCAGTATTTT. Translated: CASSLLAPLYTDTQYF.

This clone was observed a few times. CDR3 residues: CASSQVTGLAERNMNTEAFF. Written as DNA, the CDR3 is TGTGCCAGCAGCCAAGTAACAGGACTAGCAGAACGCAATATGAACACTGAAGCTTTCTTT. The chain combines TRBV4-2 with TRBJ1-1; the D gene is possibly TRBD1 (5 bases). The CDR3 has 20 amino acids. The germline V and J ends were trimmed by 1 base and 0 bases, with 24 bases remaining between them. Germline CDR1 is LGHNA and CDR2 is YNFKEQ.

The chain uses TRBV27 and TRBJ1-1; 9 bases match TRBD1. This CDR3 has 17 amino acids. V was clipped by 0 bases and J by 0 bases; unmatched bases: 5. Looked up from germline, CDR1 is MNHEY and CDR2 is SMNVEV (reference sequence). The CDR3 sequence: CASSLSGTGILNTEAFF. CDR3 nucleotide sequence: TGTGCCAGCAGTTTATCCGGGACAGGGATTTTGAACACTGAAGCTTTCTTT.

The genes are TRBV6-5 and TRBJ2-1, with 12 bases identical to TRBD2. Germline values: CDR1 MNHEY, CDR2 SVGAGI. CDR3 length equals 15 residues. V lost 6 bases and J lost 0; bases outside the gene matches: 0. CDR3 in amino acids: CASRTSGSSYNEQFF. The CDR3 coding sequence is TGTGCCAGCAGGACTAGCGGGAGCTCCTACAATGAGCAGTTCTTC.